Shown below are 4 T cell receptor beta chains from a single sample sequenced in a study of T cells in Graves' hyperthyroidism and ophthalmopathy. There were TCR beta CDR3 regions amplified from RNA transcripts. Using the HTBI primer set, a first-round RT-PCR was run on the TCR CDR3. TCRdb re-called the multiplex PCR reads with MiXCR, one entry per CDR3 protein. Of 300,000 to 500,000 distinct CDR3 sequences listed, under 15% are singletons. The specimen was blood. These receptors were collected from a woman aged 30 to 39 with Graves' hyperthyroidism.

This clonotype was recorded many times. V usage is TRBV5-1 and J usage is TRBJ2-1; 11 bases are a match to TRBD2. CDR3 length equals 14 residues. CDR1 and CDR2 from the germline V gene are SGHRS and YFSETQ. Losses at the gene ends were 5 bases for V and 12 bases for J; bases not matched to a gene: 10. The CDR3 is CASSSGLADPRQFF. The DNA of the CDR3 is TGCGCCAGCAGTTCGGGACTAGCGGACCCGCGGCAGTTCTTC.

This chain links TRBV15 with TRBJ2-5; TRBD1 might be the D (6 bases). The CDR3 consists of 12 residues. Germline V gene lookup returns CDR1 LNHNV and CDR2 YYDKDF (reference sequence). V shed 6 bases and J shed 3 bases, with 8 bases lying between them. The CDR3 sequence: CATRGTKETQYF. The CDR3 DNA is TGTGCCACCAGAGGGACAAAAGAGACCCAGTACTTC.

This clonotype was recorded many times. This CDR3 is CASSYTSRTDTQYF. CDR3 in DNA: TGCGCCAGCAGCTATACTAGCCGCACAGATACGCAGTATTTT. The rearrangement joins TRBV5-1 to TRBJ2-3; D is perhaps TRBD2 (6 bases). The germline V gene has CDR1 SGHRS and CDR2 YFSETQ. Trimming removed 3 bases at V and 1 base at J, with 9 bases between. CDR3 length: 14 amino acids. Combining the CDR3 with reference TRBV5-1 and TRBJ2-3 gives the whole variable domain KAGVTQTPRYLIKTRGQQVTLSCSPISGHRSVSWYQQTPGQGLQFLFEYFSETQRNKGNFPGRFSGRQFSNSRSEMNVSTLELGDSALYLCASSYTSRTDTQYFGPGTRLTVL.

The chain joins TRBV13 to TRBJ2-7, with a tentative D call TRBD2 (6 bases). This CDR3 is 14 amino acids long. CDR1 PRHDT and CDR2 FYEKMQ come from the germline V gene (reference sequence). The V end was cut by 2 bases, the J end by 2 bases, with 10 bases between. The CDR3 nucleotides read TGTGCCAGCAGCTTATATCTAGCGCCCTACGAGCAGTACTTC. Residues: CASSLYLAPYEQYF.